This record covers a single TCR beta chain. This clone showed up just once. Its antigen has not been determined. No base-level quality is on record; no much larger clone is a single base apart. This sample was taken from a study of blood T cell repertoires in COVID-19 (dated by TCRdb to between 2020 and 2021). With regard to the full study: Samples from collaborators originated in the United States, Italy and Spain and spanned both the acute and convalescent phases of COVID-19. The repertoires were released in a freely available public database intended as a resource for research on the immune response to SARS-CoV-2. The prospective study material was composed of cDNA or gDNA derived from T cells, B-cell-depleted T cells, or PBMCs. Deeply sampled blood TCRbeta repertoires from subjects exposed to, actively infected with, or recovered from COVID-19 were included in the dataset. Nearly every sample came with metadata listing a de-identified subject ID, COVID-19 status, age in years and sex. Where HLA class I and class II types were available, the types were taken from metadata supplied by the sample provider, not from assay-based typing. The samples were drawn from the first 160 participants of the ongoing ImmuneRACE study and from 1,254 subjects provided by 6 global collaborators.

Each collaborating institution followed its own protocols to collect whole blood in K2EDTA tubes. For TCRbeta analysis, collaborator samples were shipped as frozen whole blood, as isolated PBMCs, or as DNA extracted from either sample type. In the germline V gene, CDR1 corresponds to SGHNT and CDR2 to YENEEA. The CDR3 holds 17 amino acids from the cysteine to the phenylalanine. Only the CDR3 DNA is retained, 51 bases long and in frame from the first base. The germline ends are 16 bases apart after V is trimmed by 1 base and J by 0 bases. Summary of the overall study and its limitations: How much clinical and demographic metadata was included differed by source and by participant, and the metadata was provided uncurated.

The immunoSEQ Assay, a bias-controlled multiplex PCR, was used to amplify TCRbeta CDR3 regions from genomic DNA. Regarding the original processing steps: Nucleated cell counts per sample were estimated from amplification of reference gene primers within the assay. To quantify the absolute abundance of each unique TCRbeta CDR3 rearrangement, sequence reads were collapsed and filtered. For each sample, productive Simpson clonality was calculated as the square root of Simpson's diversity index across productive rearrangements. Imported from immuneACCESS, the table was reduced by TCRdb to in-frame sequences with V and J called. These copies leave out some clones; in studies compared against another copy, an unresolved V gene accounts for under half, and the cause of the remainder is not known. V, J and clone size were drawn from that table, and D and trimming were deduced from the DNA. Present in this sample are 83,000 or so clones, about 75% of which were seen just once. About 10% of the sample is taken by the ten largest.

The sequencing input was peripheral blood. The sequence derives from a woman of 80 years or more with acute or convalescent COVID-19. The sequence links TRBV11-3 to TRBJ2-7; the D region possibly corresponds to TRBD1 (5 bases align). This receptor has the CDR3 CASSLALGRVNSYEQYF. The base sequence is TGTGCCAGCAGCTTAGCCCTGGGCAGGGTGAACTCCTACGAGCAGTACTTC.